This T cell receptor beta chain comes out of a study of beta chain features in type 1 diabetes. Study-wide results and limits: In type 1 diabetes patients, VDJ junctions had fewer insertions; deletions at these junctions were more frequent. Patients with Type 1 diabetes showed moderately but significantly shorter TCRB CDR3s in all four CD4+ subsets.

Expressed TCRB transcripts got sequenced, as all isolated RNA was reverse transcribed. Profiled with immunoSEQ multiplex PCR; TCRdb holds only in-frame clones, not every one. This table has approximately 260,000 clones, around 24% appearing once. Germline values: CDR1 SGHRS, CDR2 YFSETQ. Trimming left V 0 bases short and J 3 bases short, with 9 bases between. This CDR3 region has 14 residues. By way of CD45RO/CCR7/CD25/CD127/CD95/CD27, the CD4+ regulatory, stem cell-like memory, central memory and naive cells were sorted. Note on this clone: Its antigen is unknown. In the same sample, other DNA sequences code for this CDR3.

This chain joins TRBV5-1 and TRBJ1-2, with a possible D match to TRBD1 (6 bases). Source material: naive CD4+ T cells from blood. The receptor comes from a woman aged 30 to 39 with type 1 diabetes. The CDR3 loop reads CASSLAGADYGYTF. CDR3 DNA sequence: TGCGCCAGCAGCTTGGCAGGGGCGGACTATGGCTACACCTTC.